The rows below give T cell receptor beta chains drawn from one sample of a study of T cell changes during pregnancy in multiple sclerosis. Clones were sequenced by immunoSEQ multiplex PCR, and TCRdb holds only the in-frame ones, with some missing. The sample records almost 65,000 clones, roughly 90% being singletons. The starting material was peripheral blood, obtained in the first trimester of pregnancy. These TCRs come from a female donor with multiple sclerosis, enrolled in a pregnancy study. Both conserved end residues are part of each CDR3. Each record gives: CDR3 DNA, CDR3 protein, J gene, clone size, V gene, D gene. The D gene is left open where the match is weak. Size is omitted from some rows. Given values are once, few, many or a class for expanded clones.

TGTGCCAGCAGCGGACTAGCGGGAACCTACAATGAGCAGTTCTTC,CASSGLAGTYNEQFF,TRBJ2-1,-,TRBV14,TRBD2
TGTGCCAGCAGCGTCTCCGGGACTAGCGGGAGTACAGATACGCAGTATTTT,CASSVSGTSGSTDTQYF,TRBJ2-3,-,TRBV2,TRBD2
TGTGCCAGCAGTGTAAGGCAGGGGGCCTACGAGCAGTACTTC,CASSVRQGAYEQYF,TRBJ2-7,-,TRBV2,TRBD1
TGCGCCAGCAGCGCGGACAGGGGCTACGAGCAGTACTTC,CASSADRGYEQYF,TRBJ2-7,-,TRBV5-1,TRBD1
TGTGCCAGCAGTTACAGCGGAACAACCTCCTACGAGCAGTACTTC,CASSYSGTTSYEQYF,TRBJ2-7,-,TRBV6-5,-
TGTGCCAGCAGTTTAGGAACGGAGACCTACGAGCAGTACTTC,CASSLGTETYEQYF,TRBJ2-7,-,TRBV27,-
TGTGCCAGCAGCCGGGGACTAGCGGCGCCCTTATACAATGAGCAGTTCTTC,CASSRGLAAPLYNEQFF,TRBJ2-1,-,TRBV14,TRBD2
TGCGCCAGCAGCCTAGCGGGAGGTACGCAGTATTTT,CASSLAGGTQYF,TRBJ2-3,-,TRBV4-1,TRBD2
TGTGCCAGCAGCCTAAGGCAGGGCCTCGAGCAGTACTTC,CASSLRQGLEQYF,TRBJ2-7,-,TRBV27,-
TGCGCCAGCAGCCCAGGACTAGCCTACGAGCAGTACTTC,CASSPGLAYEQYF,TRBJ2-7,-,TRBV5-1,TRBD2
TGTGCCAGCAGTCCTGAGTCCATGAACACTGAAGCTTTCTTT,CASSPESMNTEAFF,TRBJ1-1,-,TRBV7-9,-
TGTGCCATCAGAAAACAGGGTACGGCTGACTATGGCTACACCTTC,CAIRKQGTADYGYTF,TRBJ1-2,few,TRBV10-3,-
TGCGCCAGCAGCAGGAAAGGGGGGGACACTGAAGCTTTCTTT,CASSRKGGDTEAFF,TRBJ1-1,-,TRBV4-3,-
TGTGCCAGCAGCCCGACTAGCGGGAGGGCAACCGGGGAGCTGTTTTTT,CASSPTSGRATGELFF,TRBJ2-2,-,TRBV11-3,TRBD2
TGTGCCAGCAGTTTATATCGGACTAGCGGGAGCACAGATACGCAGTATTTT,CASSLYRTSGSTDTQYF,TRBJ2-3,-,TRBV27,TRBD2
TGTGCCAGCAGCTTGGAGGCGGGACCGCACCCCGATACGCAGTATTTT,CASSLEAGPHPDTQYF,TRBJ2-3,-,TRBV5-4,-
TGTGCCAGCTCCGACAGTTCCATCTCCTACGAGCAGTACTTC,CASSDSSISYEQYF,TRBJ2-7,-,TRBV18,-
TGCGCCAGCAGCTTTGGGCTAGCGGACTACGAGCAGTACTTC,CASSFGLADYEQYF,TRBJ2-7,-,TRBV5-1,TRBD2
TGTGCCATCAGTAAGCCTGGACTAGCGGAATCCTACGAGCAGTACTTC,CAISKPGLAESYEQYF,TRBJ2-7,-,TRBV10-3,TRBD2
TGTGCCAGCAGCCCCTTAGGGGATCGGGACTCCGAAATAGCGGAGACCCAGTACTTC,CASSPLGDRDSEIAETQYF,TRBJ2-5,few,TRBV13,-
TGTGCCAGCAGCTCATACACTGAAGCTTTCTTT,CASSSYTEAFF,TRBJ1-1,-,TRBV11-2,-
TGTGCCAGCAGCGCCGGACTAGCGGGCCACGAGCAGTACTTC,CASSAGLAGHEQYF,TRBJ2-7,-,TRBV9,TRBD2
TGTGCCAGCAGTTACTCGCGCGGGAGGGCCACCTACGAGCAGTACTTC,CASSYSRGRATYEQYF,TRBJ2-7,-,TRBV6-5,TRBD2
TGTGCCAGCAGCTCACAACAGGTTCAAATGGGTGGCTACACCTTC,CASSSQQVQMGGYTF,TRBJ1-2,-,TRBV7-2,-